This T cell receptor beta chain originates from a study of identical twins. TCRdb independently ran MiXCR on the 5' RACE reads; one entry per CDR3 protein. The table records around 290,000 distinct CDR3 sequences, around 9.7% of them present only once. Deletions cut 5 bases from V and 5 bases from J, with 18 bases between. Germline V gene data show CDR1 as LGHNA and CDR2 as YSLEER. The CDR3 totals 15 residues. These data were likewise used in another study, on yellow fever vaccine responses in identical twins.

Sequencing was carried out using CD8+ T cells sorted from blood. The gene calls are TRBV4-3 and TRBJ2-5; a weak D match, TRBD2 (5 bases). The sequence was obtained from a young woman in good health. Written as DNA, the CDR3 is TGCGCCAGCAGCGCCACGAGGACTTCCGAGGAGACCCAGTACTTC. Translated, it gives CASSATRTSEETQYF.